The 24 T cell receptor beta chains reported below all come from one sample, sequenced in a study of Graves' ophthalmopathy and Graves' hyperthyroidism. Amplification of TCR beta CDR3 regions used RNA transcripts. HTBI primers were used in a first-round RT-PCR, which preceded a second-round multiplex PCR. TCRdb processed the multiplex PCR reads anew with MiXCR; each CDR3 protein has one entry. Of roughly 160,000 distinct CDR3 sequences in the sample, 35% to 45% were seen once. Sequencing input: peripheral blood. Receptors originate from a young man with Graves' ophthalmopathy.

This sequence joins TRBV4-1 and TRBJ2-7, with TRBD2 matching over 8 bases. Germline-derived CDR1 and CDR2 are MGHRA and YSYEKL. The V segment lost 0 bases and the J segment 5 bases; nucleotides outside the gene matches: 9. This CDR3 is built from 16 residues. The CDR3 nucleotides read TGCGCCAGCAGCCAAGAGAGGGGTCGGCGGGGGGACGAGCAGTACTTC. Protein product: CASSQERGRRGDEQYF.

The J gene is TRBJ1-1, the V gene TRBV6-5, with D unclear. Germline CDR1 MNHEY, CDR2 SVGAGI. Between the trimmed V and J ends, which lost 2 bases and 3 bases, there was a span of 10 bases. The CDR3 runs to 14 residues. Here the CDR3 DNA reads TGTGCCAGCAGTTACGCCGGGTCGGACACTGAAGCTTTCTTT. This codes for CASSYAGSDTEAFF.

V usage is TRBV30 and J usage is TRBJ2-5, with D perhaps TRBD2 (6 bases). V dropped 5 bases and J dropped 9 bases, with 13 bases sitting between them. The CDR3 extends over 11 amino acids. Germline loops: CDR1 GTSNPN, CDR2 SVGIG (reference sequence). CDR3 in DNA: TGTGCCTGGGGGACGGGGGTCTCCCAGTACTTC. Translating gives CAWGTGVSQYF.

This clonotype was observed at least ten times. This sequence joins TRBV20-1 and TRBJ2-5; 7 bases align to TRBD1. CDR1 is DFQATT and CDR2 is SNEGSKA in the germline V gene (reference sequence). V was pared by 3 bases and J by 1 base, with 5 bases of the junction left unmatched. This CDR3 is 14 amino acids long. DNA of the CDR3: TGCAGTGCTAGCGATTACAGGGGCCAAGAGACCCAGTACTTC. It specifies CSASDYRGQETQYF.

This clonotype was found many times. The genes are TRBV7-3 and TRBJ2-7; D might be TRBD2 (6 bases). From germline, CDR1 is SGHTA and CDR2 FQGTGA. The CDR3 covers 14 residues. V shed 5 bases and J shed 7 bases, with 18 bases lying between them. The CDR3 sequence: CASSGGALLAEQYF. The DNA of the CDR3 is TGTGCCAGCAGCGGCGGGGCCCTACTCGCGGAGCAGTACTTC.

This clonotype was counted ten times or more. The chain joins TRBV5-1 to TRBJ2-7, with 9 bases lining up with TRBD2. The CDR3 totals 15 residues. The junction had 11 bases not matched to a gene; V was cut back by 4 bases and J by 6 bases. The V gene's germline CDR1 is SGHRS and CDR2 YFSETQ. The CDR3 DNA is TGCGCCAGCAGCCCCGGCGGTGCTAGCGGGACCGAGCAGTACTTC. As protein: CASSPGGASGTEQYF.

This clonotype appeared many times. This sequence joins TRBV28 and TRBJ1-1; D is ambiguous. Germline V gene sequence: CDR1 MDHEN, CDR2 SYDVKM. This CDR3 region has 14 residues. The V and J ends lost 5 bases and 5 bases respectively, with 15 bases between them. The CDR3 DNA sequence: TGTGCCAGCAGTCTCGAGGTTCCGGGGACTGAAGCTTTCTTT. This sequence encodes CASSLEVPGTEAFF. Full variable domain (missing parts from reference TRBV28 and TRBJ1-1): DVKVTQSSRYLVKRTGEKVFLECVQDMDHENMFWYRQDPGLGLRLIYFSYDVKMKEKGDIPEGYSVSREKKERFSLILESASTNQTSMYLCASSLEVPGTEAFFGQGTRLTVV.

The table lists this clonotype with many counts. The chain joins TRBV12-3 or TRBV12-4 to TRBJ2-5; no clear D gene. V lost 5 bases and J lost 4, with 14 bases in between. The CDR3 has 14 residues. CDR3 coding DNA: TGTGCCAGCAGTCCTGGGGAACCCACAGAGACCCAGTACTTC. Encoded protein: CASSPGEPTETQYF.

The chain recombines TRBV28 with TRBJ2-7; 8 nucleotides match TRBD1. This CDR3 is built from 13 residues. CDR1 is MDHEN, CDR2 SYDVKM, per germline. The V segment lost 6 bases and the J segment 6 bases; nucleotides outside the gene matches: 7. This CDR3 reads CASSQGQVGEQYF. CDR3 in DNA: TGTGCCAGCAGCCAGGGACAGGTCGGCGAGCAGTACTTC.

This clonotype showed up many times. The V and J genes are TRBV11-2 and TRBJ1-1, with D possibly TRBD1 on 5 matching bases. V was pared by 0 bases and J by 0 bases, with 8 bases between. CDR3 length: 15 residues. Germline lookup yields CDR1 SGHAT and CDR2 FQNNGV. CDR3 amino acids: CASSLEGTVNTEAFF. CDR3 coding DNA: TGTGCCAGCAGCTTAGAAGGGACCGTGAACACTGAAGCTTTCTTT.

The V call is TRBV30, the J call TRBJ2-7; tentative D call: TRBD2 (5 bases). The V and J ends lost 4 bases and 4 bases respectively, with 11 bases between them. CDR3 length equals 12 residues. Germline lookup yields CDR1 GTSNPN and CDR2 SVGIG (reference sequence). The CDR3 sequence is CAWTVRGYEQYF. CDR3 coding DNA: TGTGCCTGGACCGTACGGGGTTACGAGCAGTACTTC.

This clonotype has a count of ten or more. V usage is TRBV6-2 or TRBV6-3 and J usage is TRBJ2-7; D might be TRBD2 (5 bases). Germline-derived CDR1 and CDR2 are MNHEY and SVGEGT. Trimming took 4 bases from V and 2 from J, leaving 15 bases between them. The CDR3 totals 15 residues. CDR3: CASSSPGGPAYEQYF. Written as DNA, the CDR3 is TGTGCCAGCAGTTCCCCCGGAGGACCCGCCTACGAGCAGTACTTC.

V and J are TRBV12-3 or TRBV12-4 and TRBJ1-2; TRBD1 might be the D (5 bases). V was clipped by 5 bases and J by 5 bases, with 12 bases between them. CDR3 length equals 13 residues. CDR3 sequence reads: CASSPTAPYGYTF. The CDR3 bases are TGTGCCAGCAGTCCGACAGCGCCATATGGCTACACCTTC.

The chain has TRBV6-1 and TRBJ2-5; 10 positions match TRBD2. V lost 2 bases and J lost 5; bases outside the gene matches: 11. The CDR3 is 17 residues long. CDR1 is MNHNS, CDR2 SASEGT, per germline. The DNA of the CDR3 is TGTGCCAGCAGTGAACGCGGAAGCGGGAGGGCCGGGGAGACCCAGTACTTC. Encoded protein: CASSERGSGRAGETQYF.

V gene TRBV6-1 combines with J gene TRBJ2-7, with D possibly matching TRBD2 (5 bases). V lost 6 bases and J lost 7, with 19 bases in between. Germline V CDR1 and CDR2: MNHNS, SASEGT. The CDR3 sequence is 14 residues long. The CDR3 protein is CASRPGTTRGEQYF. DNA of the CDR3: TGTGCCAGCAGGCCGGGAACAACTCGAGGGGAGCAGTACTTC.

This chain's CDR3 is CASTAGTVGAFF. The DNA for the CDR3 is TGTGCCAGCACCGCTGGGACGGTAGGGGCTTTCTTT. This chain joins TRBV6-1 and TRBJ1-1, with D perhaps matching TRBD1 (5 bases). V lost 7 bases and J lost 11, with 17 bases in between. This CDR3 is built from 12 residues. Germline V lookup: CDR1 MNHNS, CDR2 SASEGT.

In this sample, this clonotype turned up many times. The chain joins TRBV7-8 to TRBJ2-5; D is uncertain. Germline V gene sequence: CDR1 SGHVS, CDR2 FQNEAQ. This CDR3 is 13 amino acids long. Between the trimmed V and J ends, which lost 3 bases and 5 bases, there was a span of 10 bases. The CDR3 DNA follows: TGTGCCAGCAGCTTTGCGACGTGGGAGACCCAGTACTTC. Translating gives CASSFATWETQYF.

This clonotype was detected ten times or more. The chain carries TRBV2 and TRBJ1-1; D ambiguous. This CDR3 is 16 amino acids long. Trimming removed 2 bases from V and 0 bases from J, with 13 bases in between. Germline V gene lookup returns CDR1 SNHLY and CDR2 FYNNEI. CDR3 region: CASSEIPRAMNTEAFF. The CDR3 coding sequence is TGTGCCAGCAGTGAAATCCCGCGCGCCATGAACACTGAAGCTTTCTTT.

This chain joins TRBV20-1 and TRBJ1-3; D is unclear. The V gene lost 1 base and the J gene lost 4 bases, with 5 bases spanning the gap. Germline CDR1 and CDR2: DFQATT and SNEGSKA (reference sequence). This CDR3 has 12 residues. The CDR3, as DNA: TGCAGTGCTAGAGCGCAGGGAAACACCATATATTTT. This translates into CSARAQGNTIYF.

In this sample, this clonotype turned up many times. The chain recombines TRBV28 with TRBJ2-4; the match to TRBD1 covers 8 bases. V trimming: 3 bases; J trimming: 6 bases; junction bases outside the gene matches: 4. Germline V lookup: CDR1 MDHEN, CDR2 SYDVKM. The CDR3 length is 14 residues. This CDR3 reads CASSFGTGRNIQYF. DNA of the CDR3: TGTGCCAGCAGTTTTGGGACAGGAAGAAACATTCAGTACTTC. Full variable domain (rest looked up from reference TRBV28 and TRBJ2-4): DVKVTQSSRYLVKRTGEKVFLECVQDMDHENMFWYRQDPGLGLRLIYFSYDVKMKEKGDIPEGYSVSREKKERFSLILESASTNQTSMYLCASSFGTGRNIQYFGAGTRLSVL.

Ten or more counts support this clonotype. CDR3 DNA sequence: TGTGCCAGCACCCCGGAGTGGTTCTCCTACGAGCAGTACTTC. The encoded protein is CASTPEWFSYEQYF. The rearrangement links TRBV6-2 or TRBV6-3 to TRBJ2-7; no firm D call. V was clipped by 7 bases and J by 0 bases, with 13 bases between them. The germline V gene encodes CDR1 MNHEY and CDR2 SVGEGT. CDR3 size: 14 residues.

This clonotype has only a few counts. The V call is TRBV6-2 or TRBV6-3, the J call TRBJ1-2; TRBD1 matches at 8 bases. CDR1 is MNHEY and CDR2 is SVGEGT in the germline V gene. After removal of 5 bases from V and 6 bases from J, the junction contained 2 bases not matched to a gene. The CDR3 has 12 residues. The CDR3: CASSQGANGYTF. CDR3 sequence (DNA): TGTGCCAGCAGTCAGGGGGCGAATGGCTACACCTTC.

This clonotype was picked up many times. DNA for the CDR3: TGTGCCAGCAGATACTCCTTGAACACTGAAGCTTTCTTT. Residues: CASRYSLNTEAFF. This chain links TRBV7-8 with TRBJ1-1; D is ambiguous. This CDR3 region has 13 residues. Per germline, CDR1 SGHVS and CDR2 FQNEAQ. Trimming shortened V by 6 bases and J by 0 bases, and 8 bases separated the two germline ends.

The chain recombines TRBV6-2 or TRBV6-3 with TRBJ1-1; TRBD1 agrees at 8 bases. The germline CDR1 and CDR2 sequences are MNHEY and SVGEGT. Trimming took 10 bases from V and 2 from J; bases not matched to a gene: 15. The CDR3 spans 16 residues. CDR3 sequence reads: CATRTQGARGNTEAFF. The DNA for the CDR3 is TGTGCCACCAGGACCCAGGGGGCGCGGGGAAACACTGAAGCTTTCTTT.